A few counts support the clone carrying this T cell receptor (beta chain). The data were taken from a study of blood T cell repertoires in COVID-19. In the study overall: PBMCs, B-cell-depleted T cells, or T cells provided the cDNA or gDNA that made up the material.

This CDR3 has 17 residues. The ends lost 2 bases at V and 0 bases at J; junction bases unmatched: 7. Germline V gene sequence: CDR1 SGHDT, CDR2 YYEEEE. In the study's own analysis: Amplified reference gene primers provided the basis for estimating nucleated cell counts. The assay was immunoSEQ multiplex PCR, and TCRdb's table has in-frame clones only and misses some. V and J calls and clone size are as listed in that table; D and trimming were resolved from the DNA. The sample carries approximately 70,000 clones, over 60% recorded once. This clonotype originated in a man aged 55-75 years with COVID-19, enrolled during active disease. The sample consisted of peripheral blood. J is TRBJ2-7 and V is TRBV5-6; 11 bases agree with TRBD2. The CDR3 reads CASSFRPGLAASYEQYF. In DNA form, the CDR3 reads TGTGCCAGCAGCTTTCGGCCGGGACTAGCGGCCTCCTACGAGCAGTACTTC.